One sample yielded the 26 T cell receptor beta chains listed below, sequenced in a study of shared clonotypes between healthy human individuals. Sequencing used immunoSEQ multiplex PCR; TCRdb keeps in-frame clones, though not all of them. Of approximately 2.1 million clones in the sample, approximately 95% were seen once. Sequencing used naive CD4+ T cells from PBMCs. This sample's subset: CD45RA+ positively selected. The source of these receptors is a man aged 18 to 29 in good health. Some clones in this sample may be carry-over from other donors' samples.

This chain links TRBV18 with TRBJ2-5, with 9 bases lining up with TRBD1. The germline V gene has CDR1 KGHSH and CDR2 LQKENI. V gave up 4 bases and J gave up 4 bases; unmatched junction bases: 7. CDR3 length equals 15 residues. This CDR3 reads CASSQGQGSGETQYF. The DNA for the CDR3 is TGTGCCAGCTCACAGGGACAGGGCAGCGGAGAGACCCAGTACTTC. Based on the CDR3 plus reference TRBV18 and TRBJ2-5, the full variable domain is NAGVMQNPRHLVRRRGQEARLRCSPMKGHSHVYWYRQLPEEGLKFMVYLQKENIIDESGMPKERFSAEFPKEGPSILRIQQVVRGDSAAYFCASSQGQGSGETQYFGPGTRLLVL.

This chain joins TRBV19 and TRBJ1-2, with no clear D. Trimming pared 5 bases from V and 6 bases from J, leaving 10 bases between. Germline-derived CDR1 and CDR2 are LNHDA and SQIVND (reference sequence). This CDR3 contains 12 residues. The CDR3 region has the DNA TGTGCCAGTAGTCCAGGAGCGCATGGCTACACCTTC. The encoded protein is CASSPGAHGYTF.

As to this clone: Other DNA sequences in the same sample also yield this CDR3. CDR3 loop: CSVDRDGYTF. CDR3 sequence (DNA): TGCAGCGTTGACAGGGACGGCTACACCTTC. The gene calls are TRBV29-1 and TRBJ1-2; maybe TRBD1 (5 bases). The V end was cut by 3 bases, the J end by 8 bases, with 7 bases between. Germline V gene data show CDR1 as SQVTM and CDR2 as ANQGSEA. The CDR3 contains 10 residues.

The chain couples TRBV5-1 to TRBJ2-5; possible D gene TRBD1, 5 bases. Trimming stripped 4 bases from V and 1 base from J, with 8 bases between. The CDR3 covers 13 residues. The germline gives CDR1 SGHRS, CDR2 YFSETQ. This CDR3 reads CASSPRAQETQYF. The CDR3 DNA follows: TGCGCCAGCAGCCCCAGGGCCCAAGAGACCCAGTACTTC. Full variable domain (rest looked up from reference TRBV5-1 and TRBJ2-5): KAGVTQTPRYLIKTRGQQVTLSCSPISGHRSVSWYQQTPGQGLQFLFEYFSETQRNKGNFPGRFSGRQFSNSRSEMNVSTLELGDSALYLCASSPRAQETQYFGPGTRLLVL.

The rearrangement uses TRBV28 and TRBJ1-2; a possible D gene is TRBD1 (5 bases). Per the germline V gene, CDR1 is MDHEN and CDR2 is SYDVKM. V was clipped by 3 bases and J by 0 bases, with 17 bases between them. The CDR3 loop spans 17 amino acids. Here the CDR3 DNA reads TGTGCCAGCAGTTTCGGGGGTTTCGTTGGATCTAACTATGGCTACACCTTC. Translating gives CASSFGGFVGSNYGYTF.

The V and J genes are TRBV6-5 and TRBJ1-4; D might be TRBD1 (5 bases). Per the germline V gene, CDR1 is MNHEY and CDR2 is SVGAGI. Trimming took off 4 bases at V and 3 bases at J, with 15 bases between the two ends. The CDR3 has 16 residues. The CDR3, as DNA: TGTGCCAGCAGTTTCAAAACAGGCTCCGCTAATGAAAAACTGTTTTTT. Translated: CASSFKTGSANEKLFF.

The chain combines TRBV5-1 with TRBJ2-3, with TRBD2 identical over 11 bases. Germline V CDR1 and CDR2: SGHRS, YFSETQ. V shed 1 base and J 4 bases; nucleotides not matched to a gene: 8. The CDR3 runs 17 residues. DNA of the CDR3: TGCGCCAGCAGCTTGTTGTCGGCTAGCGGGAGGCCAGATACGCAGTATTTT. Amino acid sequence: CASSLLSASGRPDTQYF.

The V and J genes are TRBV5-1 and TRBJ1-4; D unresolved. Trimming shortened V by 4 bases and J by 5 bases, and 15 bases separated the two germline ends. This CDR3 region has 15 residues. Germline lookup yields CDR1 SGHRS and CDR2 YFSETQ. The CDR3 reads CASSPGRTENEKLFF. The CDR3 DNA sequence: TGCGCCAGCAGCCCCGGACGGACCGAGAATGAAAAACTGTTTTTT.

J is TRBJ1-6 and V is TRBV6-5; D call uncertain. Germline values: CDR1 MNHEY, CDR2 SVGAGI. CDR3 length: 15 residues. The V and J ends lost 4 bases and 5 bases respectively, with 12 bases between them. The CDR3 DNA follows: TGTGCCAGCAGTTCGATGACACCTGATAATTCACCCCTCCACTTT. Amino acid sequence: CASSSMTPDNSPLHF.

The CDR3 bases are TGTGCCAGCACCCAGGGGGCTTCCCCCCAAGAGACCCAGTACTTC. This codes for CASTQGASPQETQYF. The chain recombines TRBV9 with TRBJ2-5; 8 positions agree with TRBD1. Germline CDR1 is SGDLS and CDR2 is YYNGEE. V lost 6 bases, J lost 1 base, and 8 bases stayed unmatched. This CDR3 is built from 15 residues.

The CDR3 region is CAWSGGQGETQYF. Written as DNA, the CDR3 is TGTGCCTGGAGCGGTGGACAGGGAGAGACCCAGTACTTC. The V and J genes are TRBV30 and TRBJ2-5; TRBD1 agrees at 8 bases. CDR1 and CDR2 from the germline V gene are GTSNPN and SVGIG (reference sequence). CDR3 length: 13 residues. The V gene end was trimmed by 3 bases and the J gene end by 4 bases; junction bases not matched to a gene: 4.

The chain employs TRBV5-1 and TRBJ1-2; 7 nucleotides match TRBD1. The CDR3 extends over 15 amino acids. Germline CDR1 SGHRS, CDR2 YFSETQ. With 2 bases clipped from V and 5 bases from J, the junction kept 9 bases outside the gene matches. DNA for the CDR3: TGCGCCAGCAGCTTAGTCTCGGGGACAGCGTATGGCTACACCTTC. Translating gives CASSLVSGTAYGYTF.

The chain is built from TRBV18 and TRBJ2-1, with TRBD2 identical over 7 bases. CDR3 length equals 13 residues. CDR1 KGHSH and CDR2 LQKENI come from the germline V gene. The trim removed 3 bases at V and 8 bases at J, leaving 4 bases unmatched. This chain's CDR3 is CASSPPGLYEQFF. CDR3 coding DNA: TGTGCCAGCTCACCCCCGGGACTATATGAGCAGTTCTTC. Full variable domain (remainder filled in from reference TRBV18 and TRBJ2-1): NAGVMQNPRHLVRRRGQEARLRCSPMKGHSHVYWYRQLPEEGLKFMVYLQKENIIDESGMPKERFSAEFPKEGPSILRIQQVVRGDSAAYFCASSPPGLYEQFFGPGTRLTVL.

V is TRBV5-1 and J is TRBJ1-1; no definite D call. Trimming cost V 9 bases and J 1 base, with 16 bases left between them. Germline CDR1 reads SGHRS; CDR2 reads YFSETQ. The CDR3 is 14 amino acids. Here the CDR3 reads CATTTPDGNTEAFF. The CDR3 region has the DNA TGCGCCACTACTACCCCCGACGGGAACACTGAAGCTTTCTTT.

The V gene is TRBV9, the J gene TRBJ2-5; no firm D call. The CDR3 contains 14 residues. Germline CDR1 SGDLS, CDR2 YYNGEE. Trimming cost V 0 bases and J 5 bases, with 11 bases left between them. In DNA, the CDR3 is TGTGCCAGCAGCGTAGGGTTTGGGGTTGAGACCCAGTACTTC. Encoded protein: CASSVGFGVETQYF. The variable domain in full, completed from reference TRBV9 and TRBJ2-5, reads DSGVTQTPKHLITATGQRVTLRCSPRSGDLSVYWYQQSLDQGLQFLIQYYNGEERAKGNILERFSAQQFPDLHSELNLSSLELGDSALYFCASSVGFGVETQYFGPGTRLLVL.

The chain employs TRBV2 and TRBJ2-2; the match to TRBD1 covers 7 bases. The CDR3 is 13 residues long. The trim removed 7 bases at V and 7 bases at J, leaving 6 bases unmatched. Looked up from germline, CDR1 is SNHLY and CDR2 is FYNNEI. CDR3: CASTPGGNGELFF. The CDR3 DNA reads TGTGCCAGCACCCCAGGGGGAAACGGGGAGCTGTTTTTT.

V usage is TRBV7-9 and J usage is TRBJ1-2, with no clear D. Trimming removed 2 bases from V and 8 bases from J, with 24 bases in between. This CDR3 spans 17 amino acids. Germline CDR1 reads SEHNR; CDR2 reads FQNEAQ (reference sequence). CDR3 amino acids: CASSLPNWRGTPDGYTF. The CDR3, as DNA: TGTGCCAGCAGCTTACCGAACTGGCGGGGTACCCCTGACGGCTACACCTTC.

This clone was picked up one time. The rearrangement links TRBV11-2 to TRBJ2-3; 11 bases are shared with TRBD2. The length of the CDR3 is 16 residues. Per germline, CDR1 SGHAT and CDR2 FQNNGV. With 6 bases clipped from V and 4 bases from J, the junction kept 9 bases outside the gene matches. This CDR3 reads CASSSLAGGGADTQYF. The CDR3 bases are TGTGCCAGCAGTTCTCTAGCGGGAGGAGGCGCAGATACGCAGTATTTT.

The table lists this clone with a count of one. This chain joins TRBV6-1 and TRBJ1-2; D unresolved. Germline loops: CDR1 MNHNS, CDR2 SASEGT. CDR3 length: 14 amino acids. The V end was cut by 2 bases, the J end by 2 bases, with 9 bases between. CDR3 bases: TGTGCCAGCAGTGAATACGGCTTCAACTATGGCTACACCTTC. Protein sequence: CASSEYGFNYGYTF.

Only one count was recorded for this clone. The chain joins TRBV28 to TRBJ1-4; unclear D gene. Trimming stripped 4 bases from V and 8 bases from J, with 17 bases between. The CDR3 is 15 residues long. Germline V gives CDR1 MDHEN, CDR2 SYDVKM. CDR3 sequence (DNA): TGTGCCAGCAGTTCCCCTTTTCGAGGGAAGGAAAAACTGTTTTTT. It translates to CASSSPFRGKEKLFF.

This clone appeared once. The chain joins TRBV19 to TRBJ1-3, with D tentatively TRBD1 (5 bases). Trimming pared 5 bases from V and 2 bases from J, leaving 10 bases between. The CDR3 consists of 14 residues. Germline V lookup: CDR1 LNHDA, CDR2 SQIVND (reference sequence). Here the CDR3 reads CASSSGGTGNTIYF. Written as DNA, the CDR3 is TGTGCCAGTAGTTCCGGGGGGACTGGAAACACCATATATTTT.

The chain links TRBV4-1 to TRBJ2-1; 8 positions agree with TRBD1. The V gene end was trimmed by 5 bases and the J gene end by 14 bases; junction bases not matched to a gene: 5. The CDR3 sequence is 11 residues long. Germline CDR1 and CDR2: MGHRA and YSYEKL. The CDR3 sequence is CASSARQGKFF. CDR3 DNA sequence: TGCGCCAGCAGCGCAAGACAGGGGAAGTTCTTC.

DNA for the CDR3: TGTGCCAGCAGCCCGAGGGGGCTTAGCAATCAGCCCCAGCATTTT. Translating gives CASSPRGLSNQPQHF. The chain joins TRBV7-9 to TRBJ1-5; 7 bases are shared with TRBD1. CDR1 SEHNR and CDR2 FQNEAQ come from the germline V gene (reference sequence). The CDR3 covers 15 residues. The V gene end was trimmed by 5 bases and the J gene end by 0 bases; junction bases not matched to a gene: 4.

This clone has just one count. This CDR3 reads CASSRGVQGPSNYGYTF. CDR3 sequence (DNA): TGTGCCAGCAGTCGGGGGGTGCAGGGGCCATCTAACTATGGCTACACCTTC. The rearrangement links TRBV28 to TRBJ1-2; D might be TRBD1 (6 bases). Germline V CDR1 and CDR2: MDHEN, SYDVKM. Trimming shortened V by 5 bases and J by 0 bases, and 19 bases separated the two germline ends. The CDR3 has 17 residues.

The J gene is TRBJ2-2, the V gene TRBV7-3; no firm D call. Trimming cost V 4 bases and J 7 bases, with 10 bases left between them. Germline CDR1 and CDR2: SGHTA and FQGTGA. The CDR3 has 13 residues. CDR3 protein: CASSSQRDGELFF. The CDR3 region has the DNA TGTGCCAGCAGCTCGCAAAGAGACGGGGAGCTGTTTTTT.

This clone was counted only a few times. The chain couples TRBV15 to TRBJ1-1; D not resolved. V dropped 8 bases and J dropped 0 bases, with 7 bases sitting between them. Looked up from germline, CDR1 is LNHNV and CDR2 is YYDKDF (reference sequence). The length of the CDR3 is 12 residues. Here the CDR3 reads CATSGLNTEAFF. In DNA, the CDR3 is TGTGCCACCTCTGGGCTGAACACTGAAGCTTTCTTT.